This TCR beta chain was retrieved from a study of T cell repertoires in cytomegalovirus infection. Study-level information: Through public TCR beta signatures, both CMV infection and matching HLA type were indicated.

Overall study findings and caveats: Carriers of CMV and the relevant HLA type were discriminated by public TCR beta frequency. HLA-C-restricted CMV-specific TCR beta clonotypes were dominant in the ex vivo response.

A remark on this clonotype: The antigen is undetermined.

Between the trimmed V and J ends, which lost 3 bases and 1 base, there was a span of 9 bases. Germline V gives CDR1 MGHRA, CDR2 YSYEKL. The CDR3 consists of 14 residues. Each CDR3 protein gets one entry after TCRdb re-called the reads with MiXCR. The sample holds more than 400,000 distinct CDR3 sequences, 26% seen once. V gene TRBV4-1 combines with J gene TRBJ1-1; D is uncertain. Specimen: PBMCs. The receptor comes from a human donor in good health (CMV status not recorded). Some clones in this sample may be carry-over from other donors' samples. The CDR3 region is CASSHSTGNTEAFF. CDR3 DNA sequence: TGCGCCAGCAGCCACTCGACTGGGAACACTGAAGCTTTCTTT.